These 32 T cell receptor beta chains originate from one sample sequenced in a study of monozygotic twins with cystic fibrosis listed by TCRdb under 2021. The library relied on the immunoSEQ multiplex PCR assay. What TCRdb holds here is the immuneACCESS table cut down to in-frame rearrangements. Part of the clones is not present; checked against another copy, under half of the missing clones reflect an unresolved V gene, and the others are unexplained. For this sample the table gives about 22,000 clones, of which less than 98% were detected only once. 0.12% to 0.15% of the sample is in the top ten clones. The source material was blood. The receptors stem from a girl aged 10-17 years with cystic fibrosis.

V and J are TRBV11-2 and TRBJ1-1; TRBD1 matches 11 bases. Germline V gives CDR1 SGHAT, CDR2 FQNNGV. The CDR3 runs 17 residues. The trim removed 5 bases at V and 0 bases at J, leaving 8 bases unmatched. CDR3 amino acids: CASSRRDRGALNTEAFF. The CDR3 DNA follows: TGTGCCAGCAGCCGCCGGGACAGGGGGGCGCTGAACACTGAAGCTTTCTTT.

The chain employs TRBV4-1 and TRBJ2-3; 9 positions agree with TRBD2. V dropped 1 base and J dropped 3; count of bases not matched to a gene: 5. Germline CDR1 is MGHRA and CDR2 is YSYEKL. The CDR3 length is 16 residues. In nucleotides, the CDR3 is TGCGCCAGCAGCCAAGTCGCGGGAGGGTTAACAGATACGCAGTATTTT. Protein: CASSQVAGGLTDTQYF.

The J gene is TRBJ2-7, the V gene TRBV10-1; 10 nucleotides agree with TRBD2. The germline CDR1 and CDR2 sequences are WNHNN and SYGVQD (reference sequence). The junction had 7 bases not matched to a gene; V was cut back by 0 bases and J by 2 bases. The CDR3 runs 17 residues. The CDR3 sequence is CASSESSGRARAYEQYF. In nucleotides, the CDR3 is TGCGCCAGCAGTGAGTCAAGCGGGAGGGCCAGGGCCTACGAGCAGTACTTC.

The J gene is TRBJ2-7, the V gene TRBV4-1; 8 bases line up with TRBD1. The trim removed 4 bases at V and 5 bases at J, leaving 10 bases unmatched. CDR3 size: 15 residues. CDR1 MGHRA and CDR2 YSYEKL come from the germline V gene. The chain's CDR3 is CASSPYQGATHEQYF. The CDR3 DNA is TGCGCCAGCAGCCCTTATCAGGGGGCGACCCACGAGCAGTACTTC.

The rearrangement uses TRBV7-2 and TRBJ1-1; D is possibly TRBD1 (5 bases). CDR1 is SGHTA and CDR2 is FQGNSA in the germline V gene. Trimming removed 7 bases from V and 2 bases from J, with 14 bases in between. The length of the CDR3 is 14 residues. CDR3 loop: CASTPTDSNTEAFF. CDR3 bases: TGTGCCAGCACCCCGACAGATTCTAACACTGAAGCTTTCTTT.

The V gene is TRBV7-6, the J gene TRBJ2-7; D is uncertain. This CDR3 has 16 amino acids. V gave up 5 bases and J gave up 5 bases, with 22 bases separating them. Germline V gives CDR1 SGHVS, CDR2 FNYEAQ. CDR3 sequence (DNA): TGTGCCAGCAGCCGATCACATCTATTAACCTTGGACGAGCAGTACTTC. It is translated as CASSRSHLLTLDEQYF.

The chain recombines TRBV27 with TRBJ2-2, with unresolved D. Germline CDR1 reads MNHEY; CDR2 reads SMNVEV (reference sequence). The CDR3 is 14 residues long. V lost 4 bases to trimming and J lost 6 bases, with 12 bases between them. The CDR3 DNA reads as TGTGCCAGCAGTTCGCCCCTAGAGGCCGGGGAGCTGTTTTTT. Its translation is CASSSPLEAGELFF.

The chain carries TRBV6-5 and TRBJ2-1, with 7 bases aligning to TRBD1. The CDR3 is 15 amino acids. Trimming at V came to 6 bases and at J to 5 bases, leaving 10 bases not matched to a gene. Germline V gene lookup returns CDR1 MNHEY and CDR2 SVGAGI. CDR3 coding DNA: TGTGCCAGCAGGCGACAGGGTTATGGCAACAATGAGCAGTTCTTC. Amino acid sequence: CASRRQGYGNNEQFF.

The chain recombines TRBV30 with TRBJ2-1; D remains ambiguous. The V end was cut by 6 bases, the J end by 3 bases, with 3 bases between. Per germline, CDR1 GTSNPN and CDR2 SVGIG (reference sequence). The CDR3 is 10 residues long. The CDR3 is CACRYNEQFF. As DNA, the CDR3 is TGTGCCTGTCGCTACAATGAGCAGTTCTTC.

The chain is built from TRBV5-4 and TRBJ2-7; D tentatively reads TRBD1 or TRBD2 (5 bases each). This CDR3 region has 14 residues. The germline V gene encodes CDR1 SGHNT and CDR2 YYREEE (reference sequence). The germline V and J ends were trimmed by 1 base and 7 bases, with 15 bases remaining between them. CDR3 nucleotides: TGTGCCAGCAGCTTGATTCCCGGGGCTGTTGAGCAGTACGTC. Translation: CASSLIPGAVEQYV.

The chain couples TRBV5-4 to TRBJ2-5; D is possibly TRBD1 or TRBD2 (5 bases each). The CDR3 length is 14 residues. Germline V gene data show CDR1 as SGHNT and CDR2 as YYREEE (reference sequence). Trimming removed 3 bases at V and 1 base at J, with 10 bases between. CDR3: CASSWDPSQETQYF. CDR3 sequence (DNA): TGTGCCAGCAGCTGGGACCCTTCCCAAGAGACCCAGTACTTC.

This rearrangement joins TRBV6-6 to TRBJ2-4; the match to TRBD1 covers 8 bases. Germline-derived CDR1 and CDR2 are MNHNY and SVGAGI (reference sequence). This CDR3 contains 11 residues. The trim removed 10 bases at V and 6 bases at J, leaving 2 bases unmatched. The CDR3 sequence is CAIQGGNIQYF. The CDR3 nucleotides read TGTGCCATACAGGGGGGAAACATTCAGTACTTC.

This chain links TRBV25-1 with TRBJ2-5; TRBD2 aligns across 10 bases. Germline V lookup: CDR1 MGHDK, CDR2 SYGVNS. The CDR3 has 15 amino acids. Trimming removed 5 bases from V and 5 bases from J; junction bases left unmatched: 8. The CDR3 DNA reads TGTGCCAGCAGTTGGAGCGGGAGGGCCGGGGAGACCCAGTACTTC. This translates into CASSWSGRAGETQYF.

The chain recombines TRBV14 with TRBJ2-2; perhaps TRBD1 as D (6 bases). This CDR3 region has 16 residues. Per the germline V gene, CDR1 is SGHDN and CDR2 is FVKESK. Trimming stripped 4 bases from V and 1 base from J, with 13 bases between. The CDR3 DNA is TGTGCCAGCAGCCCCCGACAGGCGCAGAACACCGGGGAGCTGTTTTTT. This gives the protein CASSPRQAQNTGELFF.

This chain's CDR3 is CASSYAGSQPQHF. As DNA, the CDR3 is TGTGCCAGCAGTTACGCGGGGAGTCAGCCCCAGCATTTT. The V gene is TRBV6-6, the J gene TRBJ1-5; D call uncertain. This CDR3 spans 13 amino acids. The V and J ends lost 2 bases and 6 bases respectively, with 8 bases between them. Per germline, CDR1 MNHNY and CDR2 SVGAGI (reference sequence).

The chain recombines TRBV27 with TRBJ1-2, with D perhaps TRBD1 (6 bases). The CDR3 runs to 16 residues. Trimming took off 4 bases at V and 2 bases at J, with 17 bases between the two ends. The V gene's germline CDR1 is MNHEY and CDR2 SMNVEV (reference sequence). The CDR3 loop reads CASSSFTGMMNYGYTF. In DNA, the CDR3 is TGTGCCAGCAGTTCCTTTACAGGGATGATGAACTATGGCTACACCTTC.

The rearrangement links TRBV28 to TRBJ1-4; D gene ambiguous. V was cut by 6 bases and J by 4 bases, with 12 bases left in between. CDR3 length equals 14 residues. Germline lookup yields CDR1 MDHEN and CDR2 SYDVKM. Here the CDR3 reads CASRPQEFNEKLFF. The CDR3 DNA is TGTGCCAGCAGGCCTCAGGAATTTAATGAAAAACTGTTTTTT.

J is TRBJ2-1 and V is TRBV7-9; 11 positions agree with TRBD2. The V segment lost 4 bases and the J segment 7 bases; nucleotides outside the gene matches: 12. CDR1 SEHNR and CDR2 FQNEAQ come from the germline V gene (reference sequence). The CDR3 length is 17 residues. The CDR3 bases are TGTGCCAGCAGCTACATCACCCCTAGCGGGAGGTGGAATGAGCAGTTCTTC. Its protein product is CASSYITPSGRWNEQFF. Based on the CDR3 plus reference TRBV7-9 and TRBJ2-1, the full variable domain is DTGVSQNPRHKITKRGQNVTFRCDPISEHNRLYWYRQTLGQGPEFLTYFQNEAQLEKSRLLSDRFSAERPKGSFSTLEIQRTEQGDSAMYLCASSYITPSGRWNEQFFGPGTRLTVL.

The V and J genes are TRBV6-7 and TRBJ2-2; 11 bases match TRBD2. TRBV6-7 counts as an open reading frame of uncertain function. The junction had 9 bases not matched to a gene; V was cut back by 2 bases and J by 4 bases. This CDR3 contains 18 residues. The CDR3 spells CASSYASLGLAGTGELFF. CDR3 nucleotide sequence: TGTGCCAGCAGTTACGCCTCCCTCGGACTAGCGGGCACCGGGGAGCTGTTTTTT.

This CDR3 reads CASTQVKGETQYF. The CDR3, as DNA: TGTGCCAGCACGCAGGTCAAGGGAGAGACCCAGTACTTC. This sequence joins TRBV6-5 and TRBJ2-5; no reliable D call. The CDR3 runs 13 residues. The germline gives CDR1 MNHEY, CDR2 SVGAGI. The V gene lost 7 bases and the J gene lost 4 bases, with 13 bases spanning the gap.

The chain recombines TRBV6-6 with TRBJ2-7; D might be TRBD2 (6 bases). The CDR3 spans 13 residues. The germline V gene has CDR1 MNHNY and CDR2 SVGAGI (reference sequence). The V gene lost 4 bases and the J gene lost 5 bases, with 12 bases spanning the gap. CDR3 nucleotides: TGTGCCAGCAGTTTTCGGGGGAGCAACGAGCAGTACGTC. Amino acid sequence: CASSFRGSNEQYV.

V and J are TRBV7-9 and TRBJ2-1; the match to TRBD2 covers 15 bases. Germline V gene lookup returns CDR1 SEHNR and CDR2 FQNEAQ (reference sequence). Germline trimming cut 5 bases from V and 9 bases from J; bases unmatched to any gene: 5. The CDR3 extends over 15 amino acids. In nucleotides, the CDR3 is TGTGCCAGCAGCCAGGGACTAGCGGGAGGAGCTGAGCAGTTCTTC. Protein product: CASSQGLAGGAEQFF.

The CDR3 region has the DNA TGTGCCAGCTTCCCAGCGGGAGGGGTTGCAGATACGCAGTATTTT. It codes for CASFPAGGVADTQYF. This chain links TRBV18 with TRBJ2-3; 10 bases match TRBD2. Germline lookup yields CDR1 KGHSH and CDR2 LQKENI. Trimming cost V 7 bases and J 4 bases; bases outside gene matches: 8. The CDR3 is 15 residues long.

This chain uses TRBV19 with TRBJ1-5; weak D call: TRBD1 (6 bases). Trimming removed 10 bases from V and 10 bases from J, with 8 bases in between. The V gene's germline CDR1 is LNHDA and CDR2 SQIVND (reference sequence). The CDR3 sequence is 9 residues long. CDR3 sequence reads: CATGDPQHF. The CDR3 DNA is TGTGCCACAGGGGACCCCCAGCATTTT.

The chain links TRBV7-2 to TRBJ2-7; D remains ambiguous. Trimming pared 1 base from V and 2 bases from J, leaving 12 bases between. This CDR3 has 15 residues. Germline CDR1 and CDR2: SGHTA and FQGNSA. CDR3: CASSLVGAFTYEQYF. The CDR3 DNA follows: TGTGCCAGCAGCTTAGTAGGTGCGTTTACCTACGAGCAGTACTTC.

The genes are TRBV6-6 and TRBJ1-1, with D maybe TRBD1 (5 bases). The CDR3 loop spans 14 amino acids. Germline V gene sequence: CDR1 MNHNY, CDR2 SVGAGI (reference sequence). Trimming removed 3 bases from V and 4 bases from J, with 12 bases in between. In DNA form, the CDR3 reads TGTGCCAGCAGTTATTCCCAGGGAAGCACTGAAGCTTTCTTT. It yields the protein CASSYSQGSTEAFF.

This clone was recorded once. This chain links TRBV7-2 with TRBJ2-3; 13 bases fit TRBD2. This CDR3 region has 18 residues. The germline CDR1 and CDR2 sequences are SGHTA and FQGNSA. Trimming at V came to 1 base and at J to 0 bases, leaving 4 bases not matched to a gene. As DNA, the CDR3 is TGTGCCAGCAGCTTAGGACTAGCGGGAGGCCTCAGCACAGATACGCAGTATTTT. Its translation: CASSLGLAGGLSTDTQYF. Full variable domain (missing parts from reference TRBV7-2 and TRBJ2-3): GAGVSQSPSNKVTEKGKDVELRCDPISGHTALYWYRQSLGQGLEFLIYFQGNSAPDKSGLPSDRFSAERTGGSVSTLTIQRTQQEDSAVYLCASSLGLAGGLSTDTQYFGPGTRLTVL.

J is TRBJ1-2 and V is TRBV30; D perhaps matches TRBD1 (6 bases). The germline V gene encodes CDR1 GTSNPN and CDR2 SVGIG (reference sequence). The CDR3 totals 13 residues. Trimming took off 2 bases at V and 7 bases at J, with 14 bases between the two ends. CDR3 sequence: CAWSPGEGFGYTF. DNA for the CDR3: TGTGCCTGGAGTCCAGGGGAGGGATTTGGCTACACCTTC.

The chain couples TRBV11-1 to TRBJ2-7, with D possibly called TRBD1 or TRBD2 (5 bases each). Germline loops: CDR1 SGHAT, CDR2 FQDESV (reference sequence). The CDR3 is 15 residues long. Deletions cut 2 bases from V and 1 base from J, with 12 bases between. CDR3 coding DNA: TGTGCCAGCAGCTTATACCGGGACCCTTCCTACGAGCAGTACTTC. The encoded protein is CASSLYRDPSYEQYF.

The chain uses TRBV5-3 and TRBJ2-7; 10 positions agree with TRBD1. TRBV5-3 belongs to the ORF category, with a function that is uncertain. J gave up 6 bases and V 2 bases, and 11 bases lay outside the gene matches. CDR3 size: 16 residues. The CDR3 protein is CARSFSVGTGVSEQYV. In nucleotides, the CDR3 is TGTGCCAGAAGCTTCTCTGTTGGGACAGGGGTTTCCGAGCAGTACGTC.

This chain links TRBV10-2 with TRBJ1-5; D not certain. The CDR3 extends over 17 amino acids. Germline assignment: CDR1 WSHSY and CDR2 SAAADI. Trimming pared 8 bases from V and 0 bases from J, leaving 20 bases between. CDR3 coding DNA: TGCGCCAGCCTCCAACACGCCCCTGGGTCTAGCAATCAGCCCCAGCATTTT. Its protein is CASLQHAPGSSNQPQHF.

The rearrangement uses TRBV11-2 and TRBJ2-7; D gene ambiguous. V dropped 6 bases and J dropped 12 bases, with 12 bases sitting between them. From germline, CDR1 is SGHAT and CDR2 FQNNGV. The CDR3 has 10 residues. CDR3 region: CASRLRDGYF. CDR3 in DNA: TGTGCCAGCAGACTACGCGATGGGTACTTC.